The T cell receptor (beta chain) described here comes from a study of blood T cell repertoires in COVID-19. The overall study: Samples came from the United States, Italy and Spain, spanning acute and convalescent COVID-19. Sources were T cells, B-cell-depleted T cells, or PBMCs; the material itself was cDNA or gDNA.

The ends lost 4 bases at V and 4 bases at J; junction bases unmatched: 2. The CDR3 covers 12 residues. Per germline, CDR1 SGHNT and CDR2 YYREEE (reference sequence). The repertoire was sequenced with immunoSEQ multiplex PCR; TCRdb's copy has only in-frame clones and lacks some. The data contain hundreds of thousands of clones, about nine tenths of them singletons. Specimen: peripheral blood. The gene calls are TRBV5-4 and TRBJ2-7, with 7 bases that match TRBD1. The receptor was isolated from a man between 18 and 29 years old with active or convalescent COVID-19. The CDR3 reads CASSMDRYEQYF. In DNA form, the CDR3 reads TGTGCCAGCAGCATGGACAGGTACGAGCAGTACTTC.